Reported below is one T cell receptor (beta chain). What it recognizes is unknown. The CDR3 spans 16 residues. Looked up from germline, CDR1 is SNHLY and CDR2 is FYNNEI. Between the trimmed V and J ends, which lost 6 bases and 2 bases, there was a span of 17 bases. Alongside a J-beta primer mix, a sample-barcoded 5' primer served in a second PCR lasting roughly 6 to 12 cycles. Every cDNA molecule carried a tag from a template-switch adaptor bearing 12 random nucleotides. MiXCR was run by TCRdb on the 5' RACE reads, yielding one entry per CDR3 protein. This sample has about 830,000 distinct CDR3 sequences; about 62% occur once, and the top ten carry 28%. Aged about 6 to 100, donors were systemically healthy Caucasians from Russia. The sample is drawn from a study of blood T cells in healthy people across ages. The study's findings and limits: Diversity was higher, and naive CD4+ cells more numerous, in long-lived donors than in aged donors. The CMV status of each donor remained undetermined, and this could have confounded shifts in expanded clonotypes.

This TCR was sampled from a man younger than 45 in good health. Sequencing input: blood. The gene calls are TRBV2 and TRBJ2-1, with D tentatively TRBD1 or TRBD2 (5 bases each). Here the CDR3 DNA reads TGTGCCAGCAGGAGGTGGGCTGGGGGAACCTACAATGAGCAGTTCTTC. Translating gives CASRRWAGGTYNEQFF.